The T cell receptor (beta chain) described here comes from a study of cytomegalovirus exposure and HLA in healthy donors. CDR1 is MNHNS, CDR2 SASEGT, per germline. The CDR3 covers 15 residues. V was cut by 3 bases and J by 0 bases, with 11 bases left in between. Regarding the study as a whole: Analysis performed later found approximately 17,000 TCR beta sequences associated with HLA alleles at 0.05 false discovery rate. Only CMV serostatus was available as immune exposure information.

Vbeta (60) and Jbeta (13) primers were used in the PCR. The protocol was immunoSEQ multiplex PCR, while the TCRdb copy is restricted to in-frame clones and leaves out a portion. There are around 140,000 clones in the sample, with around 1.6% held by the top ten. A word on this clone: Its specificity is unknown.

This clonotype was obtained from a woman aged 40-49 years in good health and CMV-seropositive. The source material was PBMCs. V gene TRBV6-1 combines with J gene TRBJ1-2, with no clear D. The chain's CDR3 is CASSDRGSANYGYTF. In DNA, the CDR3 is TGTGCCAGCAGTGACCGAGGCTCAGCTAACTATGGCTACACCTTC.